These 5 T cell receptor beta chains came from one sample sequenced in a study of beta chain features in type 1 diabetes. General observations from the study: All four CD4+ subsets from Type 1 diabetes patients carried moderately but significantly shorter TCRB CDR3s.

These TCRs' antigens remain unknown. The entirety of the isolated RNA underwent reverse transcription, so expressed TCRB transcripts were sequenced. Repertoires were generated with immunoSEQ multiplex PCR, while TCRdb's copy carries only in-frame clones and drops some. Found here are 230,000 or so clones, approximately 16% of them singletons; the top ten hold 0.085%. Sequences were obtained from naive CD4+ T cells from blood. These receptor sequences come from a young man with type 1 diabetes.

V usage is TRBV5-1 and J usage is TRBJ1-5, with TRBD1 matching over 8 bases. The CDR3 is 14 residues long. Germline CDR1 SGHRS, CDR2 YFSETQ. V lost 4 bases, J lost 9 bases, and 9 bases stayed unmatched. The CDR3 nucleotides read TGCGCCAGCAGCGATGGACAGGGATCACCGCCCCAGCATTTT. This translates into CASSDGQGSPPQHF.

The genes are TRBV7-3 and TRBJ2-3, with TRBD2 identical over 14 bases. From germline, CDR1 is SGHTA and CDR2 FQGTGA. J was trimmed by 7 bases and V by 0 bases; bases with no gene match: 3. The CDR3 totals 16 residues. The CDR3 is CASSLTGLAGANTQYF. DNA for the CDR3: TGTGCCAGCAGCTTAACGGGACTAGCGGGAGCAAATACGCAGTATTTT.

This clone has more than one count but fewer than ten. The chain couples TRBV9 to TRBJ2-7, with 8 bases aligning to TRBD1. J lost 5 bases, V lost 6 bases, and 10 bases had no gene match. The CDR3 spans 14 residues. Germline CDR1 is SGDLS and CDR2 is YYNGEE. CDR3 protein: CASNLGQAMDEQYF. In nucleotides, the CDR3 is TGTGCCAGCAACTTGGGACAGGCAATGGACGAGCAGTACTTC.

This clone was seen a few times. The chain joins TRBV25-1 to TRBJ2-7; no firm D call. Germline assignment: CDR1 MGHDK and CDR2 SYGVNS. The ends were cut back, 2 bases at V and 0 bases at J, with 11 bases in the middle. The CDR3 spans 15 residues. The CDR3 DNA reads as TGTGCCAGCAGTGAAAGGGTCTGGGGCTCCTACGAGCAGTACTTC. Translating it yields CASSERVWGSYEQYF.

The CDR3 DNA reads as TGTGCCAGCAGTGGACAGGGATCCCCCAAAAACATTCAGTACTTC. Translating gives CASSGQGSPKNIQYF. The gene calls are TRBV28 and TRBJ2-4; 8 positions agree with TRBD1. Germline assignment: CDR1 MDHEN and CDR2 SYDVKM. The CDR3 has 15 amino acids. With 5 bases clipped from V and 2 bases from J, the junction kept 5 bases outside the gene matches.